This TCR beta chain was identified during a study of a mutant IDH1 vaccine in newly diagnosed glioma. Study as a whole: Previous care, which was radiotherapy, temozolomide, or both, most often involved both. Visit timing is recorded as week 35 for V12 and week 47 for V13. General observations from the study: Alterations occurring in top peripheral T cell clonotypes seemed unrelated to pseudoprogression.

Time point: week 47, end of study. Mutant IDH1 20-mer peptide, at 300 ug, made up each vaccine dose, with topical imiquimod. Donors had new IDH1-mutant astrocytomas of WHO grade 3 or 4 (ATRX-lost). TCRdb's copy holds only in-frame clones and misses some; the assay was immunoSEQ multiplex PCR. The sample consists of 50,000 to 55,000 clones, around 60% of them appearing once. The CDR3 extends over 13 amino acids. Per germline, CDR1 SGHTA and CDR2 FQGNSA. The V gene end was trimmed by 3 bases and the J gene end by 3 bases; junction bases not matched to a gene: 1. About this clone itself: Its antigen is undetermined.

The sample consisted of peripheral blood mononuclear cells (PBMCs), taken from a glioma patient whose treatment included an IDH1 peptide vaccine. The TCR sequence derives from a man in his forties with glioma. Some clones in this sample may be carry-over from other donors' samples. The chain carries TRBV7-2 and TRBJ2-7; TRBD1 agrees at 8 bases. DNA of the CDR3: TGTGCCAGCAGCTTCGACAGGGGCTACGAGCAGTACTTC. This gives the protein CASSFDRGYEQYF.